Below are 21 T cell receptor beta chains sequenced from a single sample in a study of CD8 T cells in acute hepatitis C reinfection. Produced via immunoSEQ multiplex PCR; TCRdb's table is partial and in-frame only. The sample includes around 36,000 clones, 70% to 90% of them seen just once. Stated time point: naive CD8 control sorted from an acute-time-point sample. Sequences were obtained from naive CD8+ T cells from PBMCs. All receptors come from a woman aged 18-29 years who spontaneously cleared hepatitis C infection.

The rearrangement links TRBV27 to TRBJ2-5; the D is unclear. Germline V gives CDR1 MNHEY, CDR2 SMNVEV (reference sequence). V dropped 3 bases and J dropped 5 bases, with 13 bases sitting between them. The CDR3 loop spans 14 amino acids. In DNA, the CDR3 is TGTGCCAGCAGTTTCAACTTCGTCGAGGAGACCCAGTACTTC. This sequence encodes CASSFNFVEETQYF.

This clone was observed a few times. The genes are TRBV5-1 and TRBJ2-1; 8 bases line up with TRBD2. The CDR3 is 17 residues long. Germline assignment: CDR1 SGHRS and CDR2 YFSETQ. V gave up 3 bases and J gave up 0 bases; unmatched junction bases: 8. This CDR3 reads CASSSLAGQSSYNEQFF. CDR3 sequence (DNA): TGCGCCAGCAGCTCGCTAGCGGGCCAAAGCTCCTACAATGAGCAGTTCTTC.

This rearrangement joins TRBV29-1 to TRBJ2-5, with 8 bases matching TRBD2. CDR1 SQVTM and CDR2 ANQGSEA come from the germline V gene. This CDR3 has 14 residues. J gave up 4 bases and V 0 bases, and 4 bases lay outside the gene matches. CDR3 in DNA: TGCAGCGTTGAAGAAGGTCTAGCGGGAGAGACCCAGTACTTC. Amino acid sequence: CSVEEGLAGETQYF.

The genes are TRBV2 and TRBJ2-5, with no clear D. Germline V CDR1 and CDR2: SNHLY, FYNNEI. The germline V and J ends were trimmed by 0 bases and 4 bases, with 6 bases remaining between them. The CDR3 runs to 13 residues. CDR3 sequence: CASSEAIPETQYF. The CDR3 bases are TGTGCCAGCAGTGAAGCCATACCAGAGACCCAGTACTTC.

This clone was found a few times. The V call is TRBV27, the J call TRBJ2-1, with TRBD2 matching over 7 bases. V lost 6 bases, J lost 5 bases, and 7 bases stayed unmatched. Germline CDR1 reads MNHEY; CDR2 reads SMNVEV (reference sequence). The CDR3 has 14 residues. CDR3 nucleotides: TGTGCCAGCAGCGGGGGACTAATGAACAATGAGCAGTTCTTC. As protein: CASSGGLMNNEQFF.

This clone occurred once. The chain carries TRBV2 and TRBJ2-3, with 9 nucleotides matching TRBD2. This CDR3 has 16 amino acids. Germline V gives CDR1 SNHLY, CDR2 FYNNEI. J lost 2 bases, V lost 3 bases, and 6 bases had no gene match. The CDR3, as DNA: TGTGCCAGCAGTGACCCTAGCGGGGAAACCACAGATACGCAGTATTTT. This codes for CASSDPSGETTDTQYF.

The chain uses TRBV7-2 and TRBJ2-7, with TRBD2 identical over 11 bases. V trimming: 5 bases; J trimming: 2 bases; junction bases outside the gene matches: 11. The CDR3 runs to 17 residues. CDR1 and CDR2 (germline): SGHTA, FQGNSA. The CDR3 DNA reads TGTGCCAGCAGCCGAGGGACTAGCGGACAACTAACCTACGAGCAGTACTTC. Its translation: CASSRGTSGQLTYEQYF.

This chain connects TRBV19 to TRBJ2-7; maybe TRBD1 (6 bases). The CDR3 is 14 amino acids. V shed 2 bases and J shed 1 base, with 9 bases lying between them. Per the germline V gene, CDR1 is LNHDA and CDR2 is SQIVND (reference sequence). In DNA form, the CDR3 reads TGTGCCAGTAGTATACAGGGGTGGTCCTACGAGCAGTACTTC. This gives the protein CASSIQGWSYEQYF.

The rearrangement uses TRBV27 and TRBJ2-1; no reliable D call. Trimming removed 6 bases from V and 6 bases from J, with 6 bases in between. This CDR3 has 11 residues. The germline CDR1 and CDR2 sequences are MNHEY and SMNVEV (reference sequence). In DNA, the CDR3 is TGTGCCAGCAGGGAATCCAATGAGCAGTTCTTC. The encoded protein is CASRESNEQFF.

The CDR3 DNA follows: TGCGCCACCTCGGGACTAGCGGGAGCTGAGCAGTTCTTC. Amino acids: CATSGLAGAEQFF. The rearrangement links TRBV10-1 to TRBJ2-1; 14 bases align to TRBD2. The CDR3 totals 13 residues. V lost 10 bases to trimming and J lost 9 bases; unmatched junction nucleotides: 5. Germline assignment: CDR1 WNHNN and CDR2 SYGVQD (reference sequence).

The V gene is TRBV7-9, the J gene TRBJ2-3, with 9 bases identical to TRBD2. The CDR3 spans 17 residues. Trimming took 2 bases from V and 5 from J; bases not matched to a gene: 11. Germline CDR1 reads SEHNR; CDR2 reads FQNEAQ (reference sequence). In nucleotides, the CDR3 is TGTGCCAGCAGCTTAATCCAGCGGGGGGCGCACCGAGATACGCAGTATTTT. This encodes CASSLIQRGAHRDTQYF.

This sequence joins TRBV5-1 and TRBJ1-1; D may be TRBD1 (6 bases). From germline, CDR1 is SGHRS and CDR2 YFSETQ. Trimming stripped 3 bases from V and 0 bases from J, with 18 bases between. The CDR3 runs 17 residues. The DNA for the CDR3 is TGCGCCAGCAGCTCAGAAACCGGGACAAGGATGAACACTGAAGCTTTCTTT. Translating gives CASSSETGTRMNTEAFF.

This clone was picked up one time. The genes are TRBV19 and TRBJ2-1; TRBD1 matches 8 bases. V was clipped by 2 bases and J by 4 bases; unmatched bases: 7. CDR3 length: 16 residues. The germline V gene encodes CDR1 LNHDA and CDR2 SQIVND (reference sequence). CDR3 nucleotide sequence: TGTGCCAGTAGTATAATGGGCAGGGGGCTGTACAATGAGCAGTTCTTC. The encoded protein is CASSIMGRGLYNEQFF.

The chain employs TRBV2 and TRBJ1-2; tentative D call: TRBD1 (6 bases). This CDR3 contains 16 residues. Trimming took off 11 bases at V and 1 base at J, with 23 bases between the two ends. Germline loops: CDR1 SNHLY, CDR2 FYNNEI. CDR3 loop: CAVRGGDERLNYGYTF. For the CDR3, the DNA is TGTGCCGTGCGGGGGGGCGATGAGAGACTTAACTATGGCTACACCTTC.

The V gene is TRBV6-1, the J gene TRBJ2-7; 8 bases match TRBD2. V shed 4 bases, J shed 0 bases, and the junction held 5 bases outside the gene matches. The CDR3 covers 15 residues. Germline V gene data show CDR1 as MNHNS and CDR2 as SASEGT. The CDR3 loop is CASSGAGESSYEQYF. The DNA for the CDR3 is TGTGCCAGCAGTGGAGCGGGGGAGAGCTCCTACGAGCAGTACTTC.

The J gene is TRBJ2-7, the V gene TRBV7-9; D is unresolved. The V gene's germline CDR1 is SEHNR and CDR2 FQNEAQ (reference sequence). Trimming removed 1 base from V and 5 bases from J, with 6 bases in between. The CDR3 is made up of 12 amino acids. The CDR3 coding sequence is TGTGCCAGCAGCTTAGGAAGAGACGAGCAGTACTTC. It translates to CASSLGRDEQYF.

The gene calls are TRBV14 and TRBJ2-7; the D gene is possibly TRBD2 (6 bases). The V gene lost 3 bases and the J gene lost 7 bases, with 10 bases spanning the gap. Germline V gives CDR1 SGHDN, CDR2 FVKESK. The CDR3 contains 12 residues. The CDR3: CASSHGGDEQYF. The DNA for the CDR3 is TGTGCCAGCAGCCATGGCGGGGATGAGCAGTACTTC.

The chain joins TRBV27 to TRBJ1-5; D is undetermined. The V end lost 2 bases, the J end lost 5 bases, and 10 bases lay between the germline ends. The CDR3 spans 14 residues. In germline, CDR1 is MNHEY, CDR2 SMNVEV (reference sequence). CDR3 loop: CASSLKAVYQPQHF. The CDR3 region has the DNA TGTGCCAGCAGTTTAAAGGCAGTTTATCAGCCCCAGCATTTT.

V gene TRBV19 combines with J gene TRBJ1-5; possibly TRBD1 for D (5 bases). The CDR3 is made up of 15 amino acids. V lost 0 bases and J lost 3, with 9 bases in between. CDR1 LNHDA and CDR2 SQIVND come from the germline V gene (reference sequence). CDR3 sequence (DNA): TGTGCCAGTAGTATAGACTGGGACCTCAATCAGCCCCAGCATTTT. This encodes CASSIDWDLNQPQHF.

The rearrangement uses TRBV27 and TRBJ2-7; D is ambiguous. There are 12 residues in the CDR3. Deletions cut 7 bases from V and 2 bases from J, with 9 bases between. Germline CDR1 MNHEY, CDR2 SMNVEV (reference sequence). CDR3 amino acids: CASKAGPYEQYF. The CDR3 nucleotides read TGTGCCAGCAAGGCCGGGCCCTACGAGCAGTACTTC.

The CDR3 bases are TGCGCCAGCAGCCAAGTAGCGGGGGCCACAGATACGCAGTATTTT. Encoded protein: CASSQVAGATDTQYF. The rearrangement joins TRBV4-1 to TRBJ2-3; 9 nucleotides agree with TRBD2. Germline CDR1 and CDR2: MGHRA and YSYEKL. V lost 1 base, J lost 2 bases, and 1 base stayed unmatched. There are 15 residues in the CDR3.